This passage covers 4 T cell receptor beta chains from one sample sequenced in a study of CD8+ T cells in alopecia areata. Treatment defined: oral pan-JAK inhibitor, 5-10 mg twice daily. The authors extracted RNA and reverse transcribed it into cDNA as the sequencing template. Assay: immunoSEQ multiplex PCR; the TCRdb copy retains only in-frame clones and omits some. This sample has fewer than 250,000 clones; 40% to 45% occur once, and the top ten carry over 2%. The material was CD4+ T cells sorted from blood, obtained at approximately week 39, from a patient treated with tofacitinib. These receptors originate from a human donor with alopecia areata.

The gene calls are TRBV2 and TRBJ1-5; the D gene is possibly TRBD1 (5 bases). Germline V CDR1 and CDR2: SNHLY, FYNNEI. The CDR3 is 13 residues long. The germline V and J ends were trimmed by 4 bases and 4 bases, with 8 bases remaining between them. This chain's CDR3 is CASSAQVNQPQHF. CDR3 DNA: TGTGCCAGCAGTGCACAGGTTAATCAGCCCCAGCATTTT.

V gene TRBV10-2 combines with J gene TRBJ1-1; D gene unclear. The CDR3 extends over 12 amino acids. CDR1 is WSHSY, CDR2 SAAADI, per germline. The V end was cut by 0 bases, the J end by 8 bases, with 7 bases between. The CDR3 is CASSESYSEAFF. The CDR3 bases are TGCGCCAGCAGTGAGTCCTACAGCGAAGCTTTCTTT.

This clone was seen a single time. The gene calls are TRBV7-9 and TRBJ2-1; 7 positions match TRBD1. Looked up from germline, CDR1 is SEHNR and CDR2 is FQNEAQ (reference sequence). With V trimmed by 0 bases and J by 15 bases, 8 bases remained unmatched. The CDR3 is 13 amino acids. The CDR3 protein is CASSLAAGGKGFF. The CDR3 nucleotides are TGTGCCAGCAGCTTAGCGGCAGGGGGTAAGGGGTTCTTC.

The chain uses TRBV7-2 and TRBJ2-7; tentative D call: TRBD1 (6 bases). The germline gives CDR1 SGHTA, CDR2 FQGNSA. This CDR3 is built from 15 residues. V was trimmed by 5 bases and J by 3 bases, leaving 17 bases between them. In DNA, the CDR3 is TGTGCCAGCAGCGACTCTACAGGGCTGGTCTACGAGCAGTACTTC. This gives the protein CASSDSTGLVYEQYF.